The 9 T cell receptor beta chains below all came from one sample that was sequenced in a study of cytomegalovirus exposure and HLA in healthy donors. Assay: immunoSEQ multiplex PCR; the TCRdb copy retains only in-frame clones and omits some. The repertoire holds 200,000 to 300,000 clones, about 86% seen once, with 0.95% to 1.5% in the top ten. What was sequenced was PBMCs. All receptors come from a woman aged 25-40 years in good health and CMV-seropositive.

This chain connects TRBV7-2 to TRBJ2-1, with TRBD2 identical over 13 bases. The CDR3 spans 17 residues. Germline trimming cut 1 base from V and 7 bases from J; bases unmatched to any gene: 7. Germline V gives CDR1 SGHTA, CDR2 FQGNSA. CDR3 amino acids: CASSLVRLAGGPNEQFF. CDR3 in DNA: TGTGCCAGCAGCTTAGTGAGACTAGCGGGAGGACCGAATGAGCAGTTCTTC.

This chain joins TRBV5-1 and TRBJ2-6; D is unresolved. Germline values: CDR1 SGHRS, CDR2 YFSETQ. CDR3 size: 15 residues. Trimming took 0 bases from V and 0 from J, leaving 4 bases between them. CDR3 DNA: TGCGCCAGCAGCTTGGTAAACTCTGGGGCCAACGTCCTGACTTTC. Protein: CASSLVNSGANVLTF.

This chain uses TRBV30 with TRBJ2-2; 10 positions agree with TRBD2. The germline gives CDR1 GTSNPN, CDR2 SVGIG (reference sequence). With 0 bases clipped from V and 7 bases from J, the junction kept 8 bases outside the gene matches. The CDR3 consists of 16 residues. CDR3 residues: CAWSVGTSAGGGELFF. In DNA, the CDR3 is TGTGCCTGGAGTGTGGGGACTAGCGCTGGCGGCGGGGAGCTGTTTTTT.

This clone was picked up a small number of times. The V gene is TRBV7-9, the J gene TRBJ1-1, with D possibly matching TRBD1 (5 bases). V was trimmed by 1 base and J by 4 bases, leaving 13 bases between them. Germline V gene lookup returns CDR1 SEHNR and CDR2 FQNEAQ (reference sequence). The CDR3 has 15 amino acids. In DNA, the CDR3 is TGTGCCAGCAGCTTAGTGGGTCCAGGGTTCACTGAAGCTTTCTTT. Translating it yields CASSLVGPGFTEAFF.

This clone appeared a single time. Written as DNA, the CDR3 is TGTGCCAGCAGCAAAGGTAGCGGAATGAAGGCCCAGCATTTT. Residues: CASSKGSGMKAQHF. The chain is built from TRBV21-1 and TRBJ1-5. TRBV21-1 corresponds to a pseudogene. The CDR3 loop spans 14 amino acids.

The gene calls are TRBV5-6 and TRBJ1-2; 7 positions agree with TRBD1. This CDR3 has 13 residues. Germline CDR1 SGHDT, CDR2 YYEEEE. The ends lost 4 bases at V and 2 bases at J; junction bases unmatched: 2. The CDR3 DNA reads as TGTGCCAGCAGCCAGGACAGGAACTATGGCTACACCTTC. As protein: CASSQDRNYGYTF.

In DNA form, the CDR3 reads TGTGCCAGCAGCGAAGGGAGGTATTCCGGCTACACCTTC. Its translation is CASSEGRYSGYTF. This sequence joins TRBV27 and TRBJ1-2; D is uncertain. V was shortened by 6 bases and J by 8 bases, with 16 bases between the two germline ends. The CDR3 is 13 amino acids. The germline gives CDR1 MNHEY, CDR2 SMNVEV (reference sequence).

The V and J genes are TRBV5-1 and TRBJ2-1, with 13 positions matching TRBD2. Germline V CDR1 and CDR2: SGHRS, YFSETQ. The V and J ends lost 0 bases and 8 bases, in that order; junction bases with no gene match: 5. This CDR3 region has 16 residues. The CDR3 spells CASSLALAGGPDEQFF. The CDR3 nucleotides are TGCGCCAGCAGCTTGGCACTAGCGGGAGGGCCCGATGAGCAGTTCTTC.

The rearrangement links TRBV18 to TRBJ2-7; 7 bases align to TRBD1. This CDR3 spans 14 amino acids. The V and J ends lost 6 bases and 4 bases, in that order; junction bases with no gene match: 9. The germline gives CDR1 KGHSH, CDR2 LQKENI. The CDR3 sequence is CASSPGQRVYEQYF. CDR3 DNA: TGTGCCAGCTCTCCGGGACAGCGCGTTTACGAGCAGTACTTC.